This T cell receptor beta chain is drawn from a study of blood T cell repertoires in COVID-19. The protocol was immunoSEQ multiplex PCR, while the TCRdb copy is restricted to in-frame clones and leaves out a portion. The table lists over 120,000 clones, 70% to 90% of them singletons. V was trimmed by 5 bases and J by 2 bases, leaving 7 bases between them. This CDR3 is 13 amino acids long. The sequencing sample was made of peripheral blood. This chain links TRBV12-3 or TRBV12-4 with TRBJ1-5; tentative D call: TRBD1 (6 bases). The receptor was isolated from a human donor with acute or convalescent COVID-19. The donor label of this sample is uncertain. The CDR3 loop is CASSRTGNQPQHF. The CDR3 DNA reads as TGTGCCAGCAGTAGGACAGGCAATCAGCCCCAGCATTTT.